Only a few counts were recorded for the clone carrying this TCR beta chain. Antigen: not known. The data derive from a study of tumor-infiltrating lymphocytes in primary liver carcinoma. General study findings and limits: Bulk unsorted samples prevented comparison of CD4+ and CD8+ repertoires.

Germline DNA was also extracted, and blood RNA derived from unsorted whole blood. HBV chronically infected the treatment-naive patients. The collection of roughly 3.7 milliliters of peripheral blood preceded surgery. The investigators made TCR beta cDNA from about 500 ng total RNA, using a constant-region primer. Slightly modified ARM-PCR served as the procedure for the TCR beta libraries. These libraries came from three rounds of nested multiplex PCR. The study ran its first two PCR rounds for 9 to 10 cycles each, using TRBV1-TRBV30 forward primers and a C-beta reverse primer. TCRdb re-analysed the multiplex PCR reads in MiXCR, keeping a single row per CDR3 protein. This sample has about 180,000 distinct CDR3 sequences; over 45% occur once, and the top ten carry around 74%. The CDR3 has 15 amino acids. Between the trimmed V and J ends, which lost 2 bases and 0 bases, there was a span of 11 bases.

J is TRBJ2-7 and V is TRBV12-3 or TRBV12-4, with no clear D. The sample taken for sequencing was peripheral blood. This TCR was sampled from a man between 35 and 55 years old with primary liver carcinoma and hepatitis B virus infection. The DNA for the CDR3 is TGTGCCAGCAGTTTACAAGGGTCTAGCTCCTACGAGCAGTACTTC. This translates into CASSLQGSSSYEQYF.